This entry describes one T cell receptor (beta chain). This CDR3 has 15 amino acids. Germline V CDR1 and CDR2: SGHAT, FQNNGV. V dropped 4 bases and J dropped 4; count of bases not matched to a gene: 9. Sequenced by immunoSEQ multiplex PCR; TCRdb stores in-frame clones only, minus some. The table records about 26,000 clones, about three quarters of them present only once. The treatment is: randomized to nivolumab then ipilimumab (arm A) or the reverse (arm B). DNA-damaging chemotherapy had not been given to any patient beforehand. From thawed PBMCs, live CD3+CD8+ cells negative for CD19 and CD56 were sorted. This specimen belongs to a study of sequential checkpoint blockade in melanoma. Study-level background: Patients were randomized 1:1 to nivolumab-then-ipilimumab or ipilimumab-then-nivolumab first-line. After both sequences, patients received maintenance nivolumab.

The chain joins TRBV11-2 to TRBJ1-2, with 7 bases aligning to TRBD1. Sequencing was performed on CD8+ T cells sorted from blood (inferred from file names), taken from a patient given nivolumab and ipilimumab in sequence. This clonotype was sampled from a human donor with melanoma. Written as DNA, the CDR3 is TGTGCCAGCAGCTACACCGGGACAGCGCTCTATGGCTACACCTTC. Translating it yields CASSYTGTALYGYTF.